The rows below give T cell receptor beta chains drawn from one sample of a study of cytomegalovirus exposure and HLA in healthy donors. Assay: immunoSEQ multiplex PCR; the TCRdb copy retains only in-frame clones and omits some. The sample lists approximately 100,000 clones, nearly 70% seen once, with about 5.5% in the top ten. Sequences were obtained from PBMCs. The receptors come from a woman in her 70s in good health and CMV-seropositive. Each CDR3 is given with its conserved first and last residue. A D gene is named only where the DNA matches it firmly.

TRBV27,TRBJ2-7,TRBD2,16,CASQEGSGVRAYEQYF
TRBV18,TRBJ2-2,TRBD1,14,CASSTLTGDGELFF
TRBV6-6,TRBJ2-7,-,14,CATLDSERLYEQYF
TRBV19,TRBJ1-1,TRBD1,15,CASSDREQWVAEAFF
TRBV6-5,TRBJ1-1,TRBD1,14,CASRRQGAQTEAFF
TRBV10-3,TRBJ2-5,TRBD1,13,CAISATGLETQYF
TRBV7-8,TRBJ2-7,-,17,CASSLAYAGPERYEQYF
TRBV4-3,TRBJ2-6,TRBD1,17,CASSPGQGAAGANVLTF
TRBV11-2,TRBJ2-4,TRBD2,15,CASSFSDSGGVIQYF
TRBV18,TRBJ2-5,-,12,CASSRTEETQYF
TRBV6-5,TRBJ2-7,-,12,CASSRRGNEQYF
TRBV5-1,TRBJ1-2,-,15,CASSLGVGAVSGYTF
TRBV6-1,TRBJ1-1,-,13,CASRDRPNTEAFF
TRBV5-1,TRBJ2-4,-,13,CASSSGTKNIQYF
TRBV15,TRBJ2-3,TRBD1,16,CATSDPGQGSADTQYF
TRBV5-5,TRBJ1-4,-,14,CASSPGTGNEKLFF
TRBV7-3,TRBJ1-1,TRBD1,16,CASSSQPLTGGTEAFF
TRBV4-3,TRBJ2-7,-,13,CASSQLGSYEQYF
TRBV6-5,TRBJ2-1,-,14,CASSSRGSDNEQFF
TRBV29-1,TRBJ1-2,TRBD1,13,CSVEASTGRFVLF
TRBV7-3,TRBJ2-1,-,16,CASSPSGFDPYNEQFF
TRBV6-5,TRBJ2-4,TRBD1,14,CASARRGGENIQYF
TRBV11-2,TRBJ1-2,TRBD1,16,CASSLEPGQGPYGYTF
TRBV5-6,TRBJ1-1,-,12,CASSLNSFEAFF
TRBV5-1,TRBJ2-5,TRBD2,14,CASSLAASGGAQYF
TRBV5-6,TRBJ1-2,-,14,CASSSGPLIDGYTF
TRBV6-6,TRBJ1-2,TRBD1,14,CASSTGGAYYGYTF
TRBV6-5,TRBJ2-6,-,16,CASSYSISSGANVLTF
TRBV19,TRBJ2-5,TRBD2,17,CASSSHGRAGERETQYF
TRBV10-1,TRBJ1-2,-,13,CASSESGRLGYTF
TRBV10-3,TRBJ1-4,TRBD1,16,CAISERGGQTNEKLFF
TRBV30,TRBJ2-7,-,12,CAWSVSAWEQYF
TRBV5-1,TRBJ2-3,TRBD2,18,CASSLARLAGFSTDTQYF
TRBV19,TRBJ2-7,TRBD2,14,CAHPGTSGTYEQYF
TRBV30,TRBJ2-1,TRBD1,14,CAWTPTGGYNEQFF
TRBV19,TRBJ2-5,-,14,CASSIGTPQETQYF
TRBV6-6,TRBJ2-7,-,15,CASSYRQGSWYEQYF
TRBV13,TRBJ2-5,-,11,CASSVGETQYF
TRBV5-1,TRBJ2-7,-,13,CASSQGSSYEQYF
TRBV6-6,TRBJ2-2,TRBD1,15,CASRPGGSETGELFF
TRBV5-1,TRBJ1-2,TRBD1,15,CASSSLPGQAYGYTF
TRBV4-2,TRBJ2-7,-,13,CASSQDAIYEQYF
TRBV5-4,TRBJ2-5,-,14,CASSHGTNQETQYF
TRBV19,TRBJ1-5,-,16,CASSNPGQPVYQPQHF
TRBV11-2,TRBJ2-1,-,17,CASSLGGAGHSYNEQFF
TRBV5-6,TRBJ1-3,-,15,CASSSLQGTGNTIYF
TRBV14,TRBJ2-7,-,14,CASSGRDKLYEQYF
TRBV6-5,TRBJ2-5,-,13,CASIPQVQETQYF
TRBV7-2,TRBJ2-7,-,15,CASSLAGTSTYEQYF
TRBV4-2,TRBJ2-5,TRBD2,17,CASSQEPSGGSSETQYF
TRBV6-1,TRBJ1-2,-,15,CASSERGGGAGGYTF
TRBV11-1,TRBJ2-7,TRBD1,16,CASSSQTGGPGFEQYF
TRBV30,TRBJ1-1,-,16,CAWSALGGGTNTEAFF
TRBV7-9,TRBJ2-7,-,15,CASSLAPVGPYEQYF
TRBV9,TRBJ2-3,-,17,CASSVTGGGANTDTQYF
TRBV6-9,TRBJ2-5,TRBD2,17,CASSHLTSGGPQETQYF
TRBV6-5,TRBJ1-2,-,11,CATFQNYGYTF